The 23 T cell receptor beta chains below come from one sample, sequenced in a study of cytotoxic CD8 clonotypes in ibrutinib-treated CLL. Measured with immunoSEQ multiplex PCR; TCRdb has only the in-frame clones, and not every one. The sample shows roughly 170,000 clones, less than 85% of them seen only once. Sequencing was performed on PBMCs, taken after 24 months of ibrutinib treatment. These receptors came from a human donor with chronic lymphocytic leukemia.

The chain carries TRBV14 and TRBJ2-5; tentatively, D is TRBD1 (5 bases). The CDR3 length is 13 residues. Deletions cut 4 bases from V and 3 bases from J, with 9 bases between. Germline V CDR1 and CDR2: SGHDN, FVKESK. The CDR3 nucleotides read TGTGCCAGCAGCCGCAGCAGGGAAGAGACCCAGTACTTC. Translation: CASSRSREETQYF.

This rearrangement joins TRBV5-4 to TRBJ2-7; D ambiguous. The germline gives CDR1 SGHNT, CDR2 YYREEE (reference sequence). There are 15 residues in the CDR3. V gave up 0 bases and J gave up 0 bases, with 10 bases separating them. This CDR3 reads CASSLGLGSSYEQYF. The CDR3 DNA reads TGTGCCAGCAGCTTGGGGCTTGGTAGCTCCTACGAGCAGTACTTC.

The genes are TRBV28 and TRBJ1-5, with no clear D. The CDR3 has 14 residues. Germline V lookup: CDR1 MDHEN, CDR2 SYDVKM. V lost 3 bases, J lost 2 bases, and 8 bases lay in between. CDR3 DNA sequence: TGTGCCAGCAGTTTTTTGAAGGGCAATCAGCCCCAGCATTTT. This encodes CASSFLKGNQPQHF.

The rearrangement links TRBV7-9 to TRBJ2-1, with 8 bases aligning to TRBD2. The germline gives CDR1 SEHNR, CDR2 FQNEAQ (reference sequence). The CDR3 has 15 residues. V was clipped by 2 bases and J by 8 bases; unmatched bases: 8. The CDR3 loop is CASSLSSGSIDEQFF. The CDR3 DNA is TGTGCCAGCAGCTTATCCAGCGGGAGTATCGATGAGCAGTTCTTC.

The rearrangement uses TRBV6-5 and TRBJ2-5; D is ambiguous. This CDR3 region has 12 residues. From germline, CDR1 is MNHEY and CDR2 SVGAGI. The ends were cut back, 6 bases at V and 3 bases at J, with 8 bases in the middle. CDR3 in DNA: TGTGCCAGCAGACTATCGGAAGAGACCCAGTACTTC. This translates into CASRLSEETQYF.

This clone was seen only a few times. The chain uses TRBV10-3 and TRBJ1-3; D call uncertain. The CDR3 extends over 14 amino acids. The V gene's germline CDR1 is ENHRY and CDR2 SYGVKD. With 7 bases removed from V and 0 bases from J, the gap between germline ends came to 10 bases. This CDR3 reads CAIIGSLSGNTIYF. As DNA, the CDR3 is TGTGCCATCATCGGCTCCCTCTCTGGAAACACCATATATTTT.

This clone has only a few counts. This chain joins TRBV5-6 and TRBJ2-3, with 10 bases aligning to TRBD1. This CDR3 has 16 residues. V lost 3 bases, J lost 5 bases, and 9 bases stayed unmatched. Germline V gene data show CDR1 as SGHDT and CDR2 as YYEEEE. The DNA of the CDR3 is TGTGCCAGCAGCTCTGACAGGGGGCCCCGCGGAGATACGCAGTATTTT. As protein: CASSSDRGPRGDTQYF.

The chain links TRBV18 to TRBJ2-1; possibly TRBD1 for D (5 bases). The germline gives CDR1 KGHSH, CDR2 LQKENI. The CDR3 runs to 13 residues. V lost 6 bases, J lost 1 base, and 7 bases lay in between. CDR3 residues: CASSQGSYNEQFF. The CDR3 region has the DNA TGTGCCAGCTCCCAGGGATCCTACAATGAGCAGTTCTTC.

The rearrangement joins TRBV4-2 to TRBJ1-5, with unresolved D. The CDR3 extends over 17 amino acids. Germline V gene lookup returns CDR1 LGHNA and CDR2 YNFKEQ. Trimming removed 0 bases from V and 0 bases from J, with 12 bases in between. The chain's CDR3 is CASSQDQQAYSNQPQHF. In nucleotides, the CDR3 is TGTGCCAGCAGCCAAGATCAGCAGGCCTATAGCAATCAGCCCCAGCATTTT.

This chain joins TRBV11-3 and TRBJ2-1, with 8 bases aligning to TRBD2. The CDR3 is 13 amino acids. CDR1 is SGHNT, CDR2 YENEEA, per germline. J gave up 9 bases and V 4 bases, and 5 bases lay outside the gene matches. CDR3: CASSSGTRTEQFF. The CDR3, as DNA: TGTGCCAGCAGCTCCGGGACTAGAACTGAGCAGTTCTTC.

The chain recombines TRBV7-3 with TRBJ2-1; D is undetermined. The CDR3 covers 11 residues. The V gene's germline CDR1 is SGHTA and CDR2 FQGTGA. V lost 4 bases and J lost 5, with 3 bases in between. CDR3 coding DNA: TGTGCCAGCAGCTCTAACAATGAGCAGTTCTTC. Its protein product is CASSSNNEQFF.

The CDR3 reads CASSLGDRGSTDTQYF. The CDR3 coding sequence is TGCGCCAGCAGCTTGGGCGACAGGGGGTCAACAGATACGCAGTATTTT. The rearrangement uses TRBV5-1 and TRBJ2-3; 9 bases align to TRBD1. V shed 0 bases and J 3 bases; nucleotides not matched to a gene: 5. CDR1 SGHRS and CDR2 YFSETQ come from the germline V gene. The CDR3 has 16 residues. The full variable domain, its missing parts supplied by reference TRBV5-1 and TRBJ2-3, is KAGVTQTPRYLIKTRGQQVTLSCSPISGHRSVSWYQQTPGQGLQFLFEYFSETQRNKGNFPGRFSGRQFSNSRSEMNVSTLELGDSALYLCASSLGDRGSTDTQYFGPGTRLTVL.

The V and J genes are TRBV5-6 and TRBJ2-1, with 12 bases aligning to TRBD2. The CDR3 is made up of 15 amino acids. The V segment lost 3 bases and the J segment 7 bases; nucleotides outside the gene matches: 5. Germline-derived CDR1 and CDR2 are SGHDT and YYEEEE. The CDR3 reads CASSSTSGRTNEQFF. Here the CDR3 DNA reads TGTGCCAGCAGCTCGACTAGCGGGAGAACGAATGAGCAGTTCTTC.

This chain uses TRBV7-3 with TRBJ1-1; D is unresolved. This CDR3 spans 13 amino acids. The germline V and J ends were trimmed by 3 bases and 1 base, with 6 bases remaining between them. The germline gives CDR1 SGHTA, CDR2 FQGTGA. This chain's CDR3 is CASSLSQNTEAFF. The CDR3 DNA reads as TGTGCCAGCAGCTTGAGTCAGAACACTGAAGCTTTCTTT.

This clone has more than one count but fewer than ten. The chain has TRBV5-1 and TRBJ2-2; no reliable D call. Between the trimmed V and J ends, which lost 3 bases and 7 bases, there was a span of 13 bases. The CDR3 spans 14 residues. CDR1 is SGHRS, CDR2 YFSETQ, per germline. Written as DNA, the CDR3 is TGCGCCAGCAGCTCCCAAGGGTTGGACGGGGAGCTGTTTTTT. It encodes CASSSQGLDGELFF.

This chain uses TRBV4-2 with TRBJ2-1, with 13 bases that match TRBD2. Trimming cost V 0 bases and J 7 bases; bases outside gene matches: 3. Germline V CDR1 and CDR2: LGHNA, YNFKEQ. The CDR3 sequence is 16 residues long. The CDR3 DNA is TGTGCCAGCAGCCAAGATAGGACTAGCGGGAGAAATGAGCAGTTCTTC. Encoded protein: CASSQDRTSGRNEQFF.

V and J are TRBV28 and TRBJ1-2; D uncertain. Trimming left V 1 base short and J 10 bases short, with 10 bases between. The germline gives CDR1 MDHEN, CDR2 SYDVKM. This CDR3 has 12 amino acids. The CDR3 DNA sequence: TGTGCCAGCAGTTTATCCCCCGGGGTCTACACCTTC. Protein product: CASSLSPGVYTF.

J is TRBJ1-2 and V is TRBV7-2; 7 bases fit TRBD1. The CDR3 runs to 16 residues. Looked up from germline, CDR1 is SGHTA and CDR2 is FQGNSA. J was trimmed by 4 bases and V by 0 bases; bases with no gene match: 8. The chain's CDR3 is CASSLALGGGGYGYTF. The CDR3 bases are TGTGCCAGCAGCTTAGCGCTCGGAGGGGGCGGCTATGGCTACACCTTC.

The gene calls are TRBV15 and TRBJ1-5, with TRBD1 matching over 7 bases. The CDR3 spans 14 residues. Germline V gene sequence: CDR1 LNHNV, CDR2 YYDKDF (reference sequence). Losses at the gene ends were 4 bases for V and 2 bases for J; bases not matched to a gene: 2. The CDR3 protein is CATSNRGGNQPQHF. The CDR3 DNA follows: TGTGCCACCAGCAACAGGGGAGGCAATCAGCCCCAGCATTTT.

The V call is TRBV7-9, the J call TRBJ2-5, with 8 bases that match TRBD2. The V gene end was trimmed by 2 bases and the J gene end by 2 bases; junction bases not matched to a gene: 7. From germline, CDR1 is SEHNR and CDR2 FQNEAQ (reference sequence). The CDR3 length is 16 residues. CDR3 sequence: CASSLMPAGAQETQYF. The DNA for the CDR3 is TGTGCCAGCAGCTTAATGCCAGCGGGAGCTCAAGAGACCCAGTACTTC.

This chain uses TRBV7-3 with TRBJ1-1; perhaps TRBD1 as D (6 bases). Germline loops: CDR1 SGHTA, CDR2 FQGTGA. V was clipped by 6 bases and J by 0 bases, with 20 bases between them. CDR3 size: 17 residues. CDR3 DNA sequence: TGTGCCAGCAGACCCAGGGGTCATAGGGACTTGAACACTGAAGCTTTCTTT. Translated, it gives CASRPRGHRDLNTEAFF.

The CDR3 spells CASTGGTGANVLTF. The CDR3 DNA reads TGTGCCAGCACCGGAGGGACTGGGGCCAACGTCCTGACTTTC. The chain has TRBV9 and TRBJ2-6; D possibly corresponds to TRBD2 (6 bases). The V end lost 6 bases, the J end lost 2 bases, and 9 bases lay between the germline ends. This CDR3 comprises 14 residues. CDR1 is SGDLS and CDR2 is YYNGEE in the germline V gene.

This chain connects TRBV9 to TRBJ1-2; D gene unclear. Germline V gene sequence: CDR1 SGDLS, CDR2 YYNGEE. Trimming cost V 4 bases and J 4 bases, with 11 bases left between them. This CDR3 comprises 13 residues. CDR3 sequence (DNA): TGTGCCAGCAGCCCCACGGGGAGCTATGGCTACACCTTC. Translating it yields CASSPTGSYGYTF.